Presented here are 2 T cell receptor beta chains from one specimen sequenced in a study of cytomegalovirus exposure and HLA in healthy donors. The protocol was immunoSEQ multiplex PCR, while the TCRdb copy is restricted to in-frame clones and leaves out a portion. The sample lists some 220,000 clones; 85% to 95% were seen once. Sequencing was carried out using PBMCs. Source of these receptors: a woman between 18 and 30 years old in good health and CMV-seronegative.

The V and J genes are TRBV12-5 and TRBJ1-1; tentative D call: TRBD1 (6 bases). The CDR3 length is 16 residues. Germline CDR1 LGHNT, CDR2 FRNRAP. V shed 5 bases and J shed 0 bases, with 16 bases lying between them. CDR3 sequence (DNA): TGTGCTAGTGGTCCCACCAGGGACAACATGAACACTGAAGCTTTCTTT. Protein sequence: CASGPTRDNMNTEAFF.

V is TRBV10-2 and J is TRBJ1-4; D is uncertain. There are 14 residues in the CDR3. Trimming took off 5 bases at V and 8 bases at J, with 15 bases between the two ends. Germline V gene data show CDR1 as WSHSY and CDR2 as SAAADI. The CDR3 DNA follows: TGCGCCAGCAGTAAGGCCCAAAGGCGGGAAAAACTGTTTTTT. This encodes CASSKAQRREKLFF.